The 12 T cell receptor beta chains below all came from one sample that was sequenced in a study of T cells in Graves' hyperthyroidism and ophthalmopathy. Authors of the study amplified TCR beta CDR3 regions from RNA transcripts. Primed by the HTBI set, a first-round RT-PCR was run on the TCR CDR3. TCRdb itself ran the multiplex PCR reads through MiXCR, one entry per CDR3 protein. The repertoire has hundreds of thousands of distinct CDR3 sequences, around 20% of them found once; the top ten carry 30% to 40%. What was sequenced was blood. The receptors shown here come from a man aged 25-45 years with Graves' ophthalmopathy.

This clonotype was seen repeatedly, ten times or more. In nucleotides, the CDR3 is TGTGCCAGCAGTGAAGTTGGCAGGGGGAACACTGAAGCTTTCTTT. Protein sequence: CASSEVGRGNTEAFF. The rearrangement uses TRBV2 and TRBJ1-1, with D perhaps matching TRBD1 (6 bases). The CDR3 has 15 amino acids. The germline V gene has CDR1 SNHLY and CDR2 FYNNEI. Trimming removed 1 base from V and 1 base from J, with 10 bases in between.

This clonotype has at least ten counts. The rearrangement joins TRBV28 to TRBJ2-3; possibly TRBD2 for D (6 bases). V was cut by 7 bases and J by 4 bases, with 18 bases left in between. Germline V gives CDR1 MDHEN, CDR2 SYDVKM. The CDR3 loop spans 15 amino acids. CDR3 sequence: CASIISGASPDTQYF. The CDR3 DNA is TGTGCCAGCATAATTAGCGGAGCCTCCCCAGATACGCAGTATTTT. Full variable domain (remainder filled in from reference TRBV28 and TRBJ2-3): DVKVTQSSRYLVKRTGEKVFLECVQDMDHENMFWYRQDPGLGLRLIYFSYDVKMKEKGDIPEGYSVSREKKERFSLILESASTNQTSMYLCASIISGASPDTQYFGPGTRLTVL.

The chain carries TRBV4-3 and TRBJ2-4; TRBD2 agrees at 8 bases. The germline V gene encodes CDR1 LGHNA and CDR2 YSLEER. The CDR3 runs to 17 residues. Trimming removed 3 bases from V and 7 bases from J; junction bases left unmatched: 14. CDR3 bases: TGCGCCAGCAGCCAGGAACCCCCGGGAGGGCCATTTAACATTCAGTACTTC. Its translation: CASSQEPPGGPFNIQYF.

This clonotype was counted at least ten times. V gene TRBV30 combines with J gene TRBJ1-5, with D maybe TRBD1 (5 bases). Trimming left V 2 bases short and J 4 bases short, with 12 bases between. Germline CDR1 GTSNPN, CDR2 SVGIG (reference sequence). The CDR3 length is 14 residues. The CDR3 DNA reads TGTGCCTGGAGTACAGGTACTATTAATCAGCCCCAGCATTTT. Amino acids: CAWSTGTINQPQHF.

The chain has TRBV6-2 or TRBV6-3 and TRBJ1-5; perhaps TRBD1 as D (6 bases). Looked up from germline, CDR1 is MNHEY and CDR2 is SVGEGT. The CDR3 has 16 amino acids. The V end lost 0 bases, the J end lost 10 bases, and 19 bases lay between the germline ends. The CDR3 loop is CASSYSIGGPIVPQHF. The CDR3, as DNA: TGTGCCAGCAGTTACTCGATAGGGGGGCCTATCGTTCCCCAGCATTTT.

This clonotype was counted a few times. The chain uses TRBV5-1 and TRBJ2-1; 8 nucleotides align to TRBD1. The CDR3 has 12 amino acids. The V gene's germline CDR1 is SGHRS and CDR2 YFSETQ. V shed 5 bases and J 12 bases; nucleotides not matched to a gene: 7. The CDR3 coding sequence is TGCGCCAGCAGAGCGGACAGGGAGGCGCAGTTCTTC. Its translation is CASRADREAQFF.

This clonotype was detected many times. This chain uses TRBV24-1 with TRBJ1-1, with D unresolved. Germline V gives CDR1 KGHDR, CDR2 SFDVKD. Between the trimmed V and J ends, which lost 9 bases and 1 base, there was a span of 11 bases. This CDR3 spans 13 amino acids. CDR3 sequence: CATEKRANTEAFF. The CDR3 DNA reads as TGTGCCACCGAAAAGCGGGCGAACACTGAAGCTTTCTTT.

This clonotype appeared many times. The rearrangement links TRBV20-1 to TRBJ2-3; D gene uncertain. CDR3 size: 13 residues. V was cut by 4 bases and J by 0 bases, with 8 bases left in between. Germline values: CDR1 DFQATT, CDR2 SNEGSKA (reference sequence). Here the CDR3 reads CSATTTSTDTQYF. CDR3 nucleotide sequence: TGCAGTGCTACCACGACTAGCACAGATACGCAGTATTTT.

This clonotype appeared a few times. A much larger clone differs from this one at a single base, so this may be a read error. The chain carries TRBV7-2 and TRBJ1-1; D is unclear. The length of the CDR3 is 14 residues. Germline assignment: CDR1 SGHTA and CDR2 FQGNSA. The V end lost 9 bases, the J end lost 2 bases, and 16 bases lay between the germline ends. CDR3: CARSVSTENTEAFF. CDR3 in DNA: TGTGCCAGAAGCGTCAGTACGGAAAACACTGAAGCTTTCTTT.

The V and J genes are TRBV6-5 and TRBJ1-4; 9 bases line up with TRBD1. The CDR3 sequence is 18 residues long. CDR1 and CDR2 (germline): MNHEY, SVGAGI. The ends lost 0 bases at V and 6 bases at J; junction bases unmatched: 11. The CDR3 protein is CASSYSNGQGLADEKLFF. The CDR3 nucleotides are TGTGCCAGCAGTTACTCGAATGGACAGGGGTTGGCGGATGAAAAACTGTTTTTT.

This clonotype was recorded at least ten times. This chain joins TRBV2 and TRBJ2-1; a possible D gene is TRBD2 (7 bases). The CDR3 is 15 residues long. V was trimmed by 1 base and J by 2 bases, leaving 9 bases between them. From germline, CDR1 is SNHLY and CDR2 FYNNEI. The CDR3 loop is CASSEEGGTYNEQFF. CDR3 nucleotides: TGTGCCAGCAGTGAAGAGGGGGGGACCTACAATGAGCAGTTCTTC.

This clonotype has more than one count but fewer than ten. The chain employs TRBV6-5 and TRBJ2-4; 7 positions match TRBD1. V lost 0 bases and J lost 7; bases outside the gene matches: 6. The CDR3 extends over 15 amino acids. CDR1 is MNHEY, CDR2 SVGAGI, per germline. DNA of the CDR3: TGTGCCAGCAGTTACTCCACAGGGGCGGTGAACATTCAGTACTTC. It specifies CASSYSTGAVNIQYF.